This TCR beta chain comes out of a study of blood T cells in healthy people across ages (dated by TCRdb to between 2014 and 2017). As for the study more broadly: In model experiments, template switching captured about one uniquely barcoded TCR beta cDNA molecule for every two T cells. The study measured age-related changes in TCR beta repertoire diversity using deep sequencing normalized with unique cDNA molecular identifiers. Donors were grouped into four age groups: young (average roughly 16 years), middle-aged (roughly 38), aged (approximately 58) and long-lived (just over 80). To avoid experimental bias, donors of different ages were spread randomly across the sequencing lanes. Using the same blood draw, the study looked at two additional independent replicas of 1 million unique cDNA reads for two donors, one aged 18 to 30 and the other aged 80 or older.

The roughly 37 donors, aged about 6 to 100 years, were systemically healthy Caucasian individuals from Russia. Each donor gave approximately 9.4 milliliters of peripheral blood, drawn into EDTA-treated Vacutainer tubes. PBMCs were isolated by Ficoll-Paque density-gradient centrifugation, with at least 6 million obtained per sample. Trizol reagent was used to extract total RNA from the PBMCs, yielding at least 5.5 micrograms per sample. The percentages of naive CD45RAhigh/CD27high T cells were determined by flow cytometry on a PBMC aliquot from every donor. Results the study describes overall, beyond this receptor: Compared with the aged group, the long-lived group had more naive CD4+ T cells, fewer expanded clones and increased TCR diversity, suggesting age selection. Observed TCR beta diversity per million T cells fell roughly linearly with age, and a significant reduction was already apparent by age roughly 40. Because donor CMV infection status was unknown, age-related changes in expanded clonotypes were potentially confounded. Estimates of total diversity from one million sequenced T cells were regarded as lower bounds and underestimates. Conclusive comparison of naive and antigen-experienced compartments was prevented by the profiling of bulk unsorted PBMCs. There was a strong correlation between observed TCR beta diversity and the percentage of naive T cells measured by flow cytometry.

Library construction relied on 5' RACE. The reads were generated on an Illumina HiSeq 2500. The second PCR ran for about 7 to 11 cycles and used a J-beta primer mix along with a sample-barcoded 5' primer. Each TCR beta cDNA molecule received a unique molecular identifier from a template-switch 5' adaptor carrying 12 random nucleotides. Each sample yielded at least 2.5 million CDR3-containing paired-end reads. First-strand cDNA was synthesized from all RNA with the Mint cDNA synthesis kit, primed by a TRBC-specific oligonucleotide. All cDNA was treated with uracil-DNA glycosylase and then went through a first 18-cycle PCR with the universal primers M1SS and BC2_uni_R. The authors processed their data as follows. Normalization of each sample was performed by random selection of 1 million high-quality reads, each carrying a distinct molecular identifier. Reads with shared molecular identifiers were discarded instead of being binned into consensus sequences. MiTCR, with a Q25 quality threshold and the strictest error-elimination algorithm, was used for CDR3 identification, clonotype clustering and error correction. Lower-bound total TCR beta diversity was estimated with a nonparametric unseen species model using Euler transformation. The raw public data were reprocessed by TCRdb itself: fastp quality trimming at Q25, MiXCR clonotype calling, in-frame beta chains only. Duplicate CDR3 protein sequences are folded into a single record with the most common DNA and genes. The V and J calls come from TCRdb's annotation, not from the publication. This sample lists approximately 850,000 distinct CDR3 sequences; 44% were detected once. The ten biggest clones cover approximately 19% of the sample.

As to this clonotype: Its antigen has not been determined. One base away there is no much larger clone; base qualities are not given.

The clonotype comes from a man aged 55 to 70 in good health. Sequencing input: blood.

The encoded CDR3 is CASTSRAGYNEQFF. Read as DNA, the sequence is TGCGCCAGCACCTCACGGGCAGGTTACAATGAGCAGTTCTTC. Here the chain combines TRBV5-1 and TRBJ2-1; no D gene is confidently identified. The germline V gene specifies SGHRS as CDR1 and YFSETQ as CDR2. The trim is 6 bases for V and 4 bases for J, with a gap of 14 bases between the germline ends. Spanning cysteine to phenylalanine, the CDR3 consists of 14 amino acids. Only the CDR3 DNA stays, 42 bases, in frame from base 1. Reference TRBV5-1 and TRBJ2-1 genes cover what lies past the CDR3, so the full variable domain is KAGVTQTPRYLIKTRGQQVTLSCSPISGHRSVSWYQQTPGQGLQFLFEYFSETQRNKGNFPGRFSGRQFSNSRSEMNVSTLELGDSALYLCASTSRAGYNEQFFGPGTRLTVL.